The 18 T cell receptor beta chains below all came from one sample that was sequenced in a study of blood T cell repertoires in COVID-19. TCRdb's copy holds only in-frame clones and misses some; the assay was immunoSEQ multiplex PCR. The sample has some 98,000 clones, 75% to 90% seen once. Sequenced input: peripheral blood. These receptors were obtained from a human donor in a cohort sampled during active COVID-19.

J is TRBJ1-5 and V is TRBV6-5; 9 bases line up with TRBD1. Trimming at V came to 4 bases and at J to 4 bases, leaving 5 bases not matched to a gene. This CDR3 is 15 amino acids long. Germline V lookup: CDR1 MNHEY, CDR2 SVGAGI. The CDR3 reads CASSSTGTGNQPQHF. The CDR3 DNA reads TGTGCCAGCAGTTCCACCGGGACAGGGAATCAGCCCCAGCATTTT.

This CDR3 reads CASSVGQGGGNTIYF. The DNA of the CDR3 is TGTGCCAGCAGCGTAGGACAGGGCGGAGGAAACACCATATATTTT. This sequence joins TRBV9 and TRBJ1-3; 7 bases map to TRBD1. Per the germline V gene, CDR1 is SGDLS and CDR2 is YYNGEE. With 0 bases clipped from V and 4 bases from J, the junction kept 4 bases outside the gene matches. This CDR3 region has 15 residues.

The count of this clone is one. This chain connects TRBV18 to TRBJ1-5; possible D gene TRBD1, 5 bases. The CDR3 consists of 14 residues. Germline V lookup: CDR1 KGHSH, CDR2 LQKENI. Trimming removed 5 bases at V and 4 bases at J, with 12 bases between. This CDR3 is CASSSGASNQPQHF. As DNA, the CDR3 is TGTGCCAGCTCAAGCGGGGCCTCGAATCAGCCCCAGCATTTT.

This chain uses TRBV7-2 with TRBJ2-7; possible D gene TRBD2, 5 bases. The CDR3 is 13 amino acids. Between the trimmed V and J ends, which lost 1 base and 3 bases, there was a span of 7 bases. Germline loops: CDR1 SGHTA, CDR2 FQGNSA. CDR3 in amino acids: CASSLGTLYEQYF. The DNA for the CDR3 is TGTGCCAGCAGCTTAGGGACTCTCTACGAGCAGTACTTC.

The rearrangement links TRBV28 to TRBJ1-3; D unresolved. CDR3 length: 16 amino acids. Germline V gene sequence: CDR1 MDHEN, CDR2 SYDVKM. V dropped 8 bases and J dropped 0 bases, with 17 bases sitting between them. The CDR3 spells CASWRGYGNSGNTIYF. CDR3 DNA: TGTGCCAGCTGGAGAGGGTATGGGAACTCTGGAAACACCATATATTTT.

The chain is built from TRBV3-1 (or the pseudogene TRBV3-2) and TRBJ2-7; the D gene is possibly TRBD1 (5 bases). Germline V gives CDR1 LGHDT, CDR2 YNNKEL (reference sequence). The CDR3 consists of 13 residues. V gave up 8 bases and J gave up 2 bases, with 13 bases separating them. The CDR3 protein is CASQRIGAYEQYF. CDR3 in DNA: TGTGCCAGCCAAAGGATAGGGGCCTACGAGCAGTACTTC.

This chain uses TRBV11-2 with TRBJ2-3; D is ambiguous. Trimming pared 0 bases from V and 3 bases from J, leaving 7 bases between. CDR1 is SGHAT, CDR2 FQNNGV, per germline. This CDR3 region has 14 residues. The CDR3 bases are TGTGCCAGCAGCTTAGACCTCGGGACAGATACGCAGTATTTT. Its protein is CASSLDLGTDTQYF.

The chain links TRBV4-1 to TRBJ2-3; the match to TRBD2 covers 10 bases. The CDR3 spans 17 residues. Germline-derived CDR1 and CDR2 are MGHRA and YSYEKL. J lost 6 bases, V lost 3 bases, and 12 bases had no gene match. CDR3 coding DNA: TGCGCCAGCAGCCATAGTTCCAGCGGGAGGGCCGGGGATACGCAGTATTTT. It translates to CASSHSSSGRAGDTQYF.

The V gene is TRBV2, the J gene TRBJ1-2; tentative D call: TRBD1 (5 bases). Germline V gene lookup returns CDR1 SNHLY and CDR2 FYNNEI. This CDR3 has 15 residues. V shed 11 bases and J shed 1 base, with 20 bases lying between them. This chain's CDR3 is CAADGSGGFNYGYTF. The CDR3 DNA follows: TGTGCCGCAGACGGATCTGGGGGGTTTAACTATGGCTACACCTTC. The full variable domain, completed using reference TRBV2 and TRBJ1-2, is EPEVTQTPSHQVTQMGQEVILRCVPISNHLYFYWYRQILGQKVEFLVSFYNNEISEKSEIFDDQFSVERPDGSNFTLKIRSTKLEDSAMYFCAADGSGGFNYGYTFGSGTRLTVV.

This clone was detected once. The CDR3 sequence: CASNLAGGLSPYEQYF. For the CDR3, the DNA is TGTGCCAGCAACCTAGCGGGAGGGCTTTCCCCCTACGAGCAGTACTTC. The gene calls are TRBV7-2 and TRBJ2-7; 12 bases are shared with TRBD2. V shed 7 bases, J shed 2 bases, and the junction held 9 bases outside the gene matches. Germline V CDR1 and CDR2: SGHTA, FQGNSA. The CDR3 consists of 16 residues.

V is TRBV7-2 and J is TRBJ2-2; 7 bases match TRBD2. J lost 2 bases, V lost 5 bases, and 8 bases had no gene match. CDR3 length equals 16 residues. Germline loops: CDR1 SGHTA, CDR2 FQGNSA. In DNA form, the CDR3 reads TGTGCCAGCAGCCTCGGGCTAGCGGTTAACACCGGGGAGCTGTTTTTT. It encodes CASSLGLAVNTGELFF.

The CDR3: CATSGRGTGELFF. Written as DNA, the CDR3 is TGTGCCACGTCGGGTAGGGGAACCGGGGAGCTGTTTTTT. This chain uses TRBV15 with TRBJ2-2; D might be TRBD1 (5 bases). CDR3 size: 13 residues. CDR1 and CDR2 (germline): LNHNV, YYDKDF (reference sequence). V gave up 9 bases and J gave up 5 bases, with 13 bases separating them.

The chain has TRBV23-1 and TRBJ2-7, with TRBD1 matching 7 bases. TRBV23-1 is treated as an ORF (open reading frame) with a function not yet certain. The CDR3 length is 13 residues. J was trimmed by 2 bases and V by 8 bases; bases with no gene match: 6. Written as DNA, the CDR3 is TGCGCCAGCTCCTCTGACAGGGCCTACGAGCAGTACTTC. Its protein product is CASSSDRAYEQYF.

CDR3 residues: CAAKGSSGIGYEQYF. CDR3 bases: TGTGCCGCCAAGGGAAGTAGCGGGATAGGATACGAGCAGTACTTC. V is TRBV6-5 and J is TRBJ2-7; 8 bases match TRBD2. The CDR3 has 15 residues. From germline, CDR1 is MNHEY and CDR2 SVGAGI. V lost 11 bases to trimming and J lost 4 bases; unmatched junction nucleotides: 16.

The chain recombines TRBV28 with TRBJ2-5, with D possibly matching TRBD1 (5 bases). The V end was cut by 3 bases, the J end by 5 bases, with 10 bases between. Germline CDR1 and CDR2: MDHEN and SYDVKM. The CDR3 contains 13 residues. The CDR3 DNA sequence: TGTGCCAGCAGTTTGGGCAGGGTGGAGACCCAGTACTTC. Translating it yields CASSLGRVETQYF.

The J gene is TRBJ2-7, the V gene TRBV13; 10 nucleotides agree with TRBD2. The CDR3 is 15 residues long. After removal of 5 bases from V and 0 bases from J, the junction contained 4 bases not matched to a gene. Germline CDR1 is PRHDT and CDR2 is FYEKMQ (reference sequence). CDR3 DNA: TGTGCCAGCAGCAGATCTAGCGGGAGCTCCTACGAGCAGTACTTC. Its translation is CASSRSSGSSYEQYF.

In its sample, this clone was seen a few times. The chain couples TRBV7-9 to TRBJ2-7; D possibly corresponds to TRBD2 (6 bases). Germline V gives CDR1 SEHNR, CDR2 FQNEAQ (reference sequence). The CDR3 has 18 amino acids. V was clipped by 0 bases and J by 0 bases, with 18 bases between them. CDR3 in DNA: TGTGCCAGCAGCTTAGCGGGGGGTGGCAACCTCGCCTCCTACGAGCAGTACTTC. It is translated as CASSLAGGGNLASYEQYF.

This rearrangement joins TRBV19 to TRBJ1-1; 7 bases line up with TRBD1. The CDR3 has 13 residues. CDR1 is LNHDA and CDR2 is SQIVND in the germline V gene (reference sequence). Losses at the gene ends were 6 bases for V and 4 bases for J; bases not matched to a gene: 5. In DNA, the CDR3 is TGTGCCAGTAGACCCAGGGGGATCACTGAAGCTTTCTTT. Encoded protein: CASRPRGITEAFF.